These 9 T cell receptor beta chains were all obtained from the same sample, sequenced in a study of blood T cell repertoires in COVID-19. TCRdb's copy holds only in-frame clones and misses some; the assay was immunoSEQ multiplex PCR. The table includes fewer than 300,000 clones, approximately 89% detected once. Input material: PBMCs or T cells enriched from blood (not recorded which). The source of these receptors is a woman aged 40 to 50 with acute COVID-19.

The gene calls are TRBV24-1 and TRBJ2-1, with 9 bases fitting TRBD2. This CDR3 contains 18 residues. Germline V gene data show CDR1 as KGHDR and CDR2 as SFDVKD. V shed 2 bases and J 8 bases; nucleotides not matched to a gene: 15. The DNA of the CDR3 is TGTGCCACCAGTGATTCAACGGTTAGCGGGGGCGACGGGGATGAGCAGTTCTTC. Translating gives CATSDSTVSGGDGDEQFF.

The chain links TRBV18 to TRBJ2-7, with TRBD2 matching 10 bases. The CDR3 covers 19 residues. Germline loops: CDR1 KGHSH, CDR2 LQKENI. Trimming removed 3 bases from V and 0 bases from J; junction bases left unmatched: 14. The CDR3 DNA sequence: TGTGCCAGCTCACCTTTCGCGACTAGCGGGTTTGCTTCCTCCTACGAGCAGTACGTC. This translates into CASSPFATSGFASSYEQYV.

The table lists this clone with a few counts. J is TRBJ2-1 and V is TRBV18; TRBD1 aligns across 9 bases. Trimming at V came to 3 bases and at J to 5 bases, leaving 8 bases not matched to a gene. Looked up from germline, CDR1 is KGHSH and CDR2 is LQKENI. The CDR3 runs 16 residues. This CDR3 is CASSPTWDRENNEQFF. The DNA for the CDR3 is TGTGCCAGCTCACCGACATGGGACAGGGAAAACAATGAGCAGTTCTTC. The variable domain in full, completed from reference TRBV18 and TRBJ2-1, reads NAGVMQNPRHLVRRRGQEARLRCSPMKGHSHVYWYRQLPEEGLKFMVYLQKENIIDESGMPKERFSAEFPKEGPSILRIQQVVRGDSAAYFCASSPTWDRENNEQFFGPGTRLTVL.

This rearrangement joins TRBV3-1 (or the pseudogene TRBV3-2) to TRBJ1-2, with D perhaps matching TRBD1 (5 bases). The CDR3 has 15 amino acids. CDR1 and CDR2 from the germline V gene are LGHDT and YNNKEL (reference sequence). Trimming stripped 0 bases from V and 4 bases from J, with 12 bases between. CDR3 DNA sequence: TGTGCCAGCAGCCAAGATCTTGGCAGGGTCTATGGCTACACCTTC. Residues: CASSQDLGRVYGYTF.

This clone was recorded a few times. V and J are TRBV18 and TRBJ1-2; D is unresolved. The ends were cut back, 3 bases at V and 7 bases at J, with 9 bases in the middle. Germline CDR1 reads KGHSH; CDR2 reads LQKENI. The CDR3 has 12 amino acids. As DNA, the CDR3 is TGTGCCAGCTCACCTTCTGAGGGTGGCTACACCTTC. Its protein is CASSPSEGGYTF.

V is TRBV19 and J is TRBJ1-6; 7 bases are a match to TRBD1. With 6 bases clipped from V and 7 bases from J, the junction kept 9 bases outside the gene matches. The germline CDR1 and CDR2 sequences are LNHDA and SQIVND (reference sequence). This CDR3 region has 15 residues. Here the CDR3 DNA reads TGTGCCAGTAGGGGTGGGACAGCCGAAAATTCACCCCTCCACTTT. It translates to CASRGGTAENSPLHF.

The chain recombines TRBV24-1 with TRBJ1-1; possibly TRBD1 for D (5 bases). CDR3 length: 17 residues. Germline CDR1 reads KGHDR; CDR2 reads SFDVKD. The V end lost 9 bases, the J end lost 3 bases, and 25 bases lay between the germline ends. CDR3 nucleotide sequence: TGTGCCACCTCGGGATCGGGACTTCAAAAAGGGGACACTGAAGCTTTCTTT. It codes for CATSGSGLQKGDTEAFF.

The chain combines TRBV4-2 with TRBJ1-1; possible D gene TRBD1, 6 bases. Germline V gives CDR1 LGHNA, CDR2 YNFKEQ. There are 13 residues in the CDR3. V was clipped by 8 bases and J by 1 base, with 11 bases between them. The CDR3, as DNA: TGTGCCAGCGCGAGGGGGTCGAACACTGAAGCTTTCTTT. It specifies CASARGSNTEAFF.

This clone was counted once. The gene calls are TRBV2 and TRBJ2-7; TRBD2 might be the D (6 bases). Germline values: CDR1 SNHLY, CDR2 FYNNEI. The CDR3 extends over 12 amino acids. V was clipped by 6 bases and J by 5 bases, with 11 bases between them. CDR3 coding DNA: TGTGCCAGCAGCCCCGGAGGGAACGAGCAGTACGTC. This codes for CASSPGGNEQYV.